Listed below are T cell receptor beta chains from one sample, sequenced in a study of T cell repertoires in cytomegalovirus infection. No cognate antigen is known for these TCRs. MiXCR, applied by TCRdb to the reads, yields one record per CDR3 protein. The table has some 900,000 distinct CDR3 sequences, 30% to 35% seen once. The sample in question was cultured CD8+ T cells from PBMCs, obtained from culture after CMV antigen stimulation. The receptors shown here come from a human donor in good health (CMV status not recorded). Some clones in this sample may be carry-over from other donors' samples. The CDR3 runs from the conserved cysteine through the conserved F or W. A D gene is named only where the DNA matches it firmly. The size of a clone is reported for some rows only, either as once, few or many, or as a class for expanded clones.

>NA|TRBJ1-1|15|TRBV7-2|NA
CASSLVRGAHTEAFF
TGTGCCAGCAGCTTAGTACGGGGGGCTCACACTGAAGCTTTCTTT
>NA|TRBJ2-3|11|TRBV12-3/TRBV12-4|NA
CASLETDTQYF
TGTGCCAGCCTAGAGACAGATACGCAGTATTTT
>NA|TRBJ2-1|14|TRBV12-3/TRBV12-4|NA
CASSLTGLGDEQFF
TGTGCCAGCAGTCTTACAGGGCTAGGGGATGAGCAGTTCTTC
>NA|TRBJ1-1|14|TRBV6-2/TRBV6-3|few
CASSYLRLNTEAFF
TGTGCCAGCAGTTACCTCCGATTGAACACTGAAGCTTTCTTT
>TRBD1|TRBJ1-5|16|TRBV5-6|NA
CASSTRDSLSNQPQHF
TGTGCCAGCAGCACCCGGGACAGTCTTAGCAATCAGCCCCAGCATTTT
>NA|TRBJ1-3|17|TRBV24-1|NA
CATSDPRGRSSGNTIYF
TGTGCCACCAGTGATCCTCGTGGACGGAGCTCTGGAAACACCATATATTTT
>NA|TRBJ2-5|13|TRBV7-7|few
CASSRTREETQYF
TGTGCTAGCAGCCGCACTAGGGAAGAGACCCAGTACTTC
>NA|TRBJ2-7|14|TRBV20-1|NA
CSARDWTASYEQYF
TGCAGTGCTAGAGACTGGACTGCCTCCTACGAGCAGTACTTC
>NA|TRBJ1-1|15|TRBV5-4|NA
CASSLWGGTNTEAFF
TGTGCCAGCAGCCTCTGGGGAGGGACTAACACTGAAGCTTTCTTT
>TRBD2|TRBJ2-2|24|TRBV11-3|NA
CASSWGRLQEAGGPQLENTGELFF
TGTGCCAGCAGCTGGGGACGACTACAAGAGGCGGGGGGACCCCAATTAGAGAACACCGGGGAGCTGTTTTTT
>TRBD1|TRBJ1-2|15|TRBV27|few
CASSPSGQGVNGYTF
TGTGCCAGCAGTCCCTCGGGGCAGGGGGTAAATGGCTACACCTTC
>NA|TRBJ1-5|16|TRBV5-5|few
CASSTTGGASNQPQHF
TGTGCCAGCAGCACCACCGGGGGCGCGAGCAATCAGCCCCAGCATTTT
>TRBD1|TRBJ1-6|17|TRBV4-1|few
CASSQVGTGDYNSPLHF
TGCGCCAGCAGCCAAGTAGGGACAGGGGACTATAATTCACCCCTCCACTTT
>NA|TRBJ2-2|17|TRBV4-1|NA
CASSQVDLAPNTGELFF
TGCGCCAGCAGCCAAGTGGACTTAGCCCCGAACACCGGGGAGCTGTTTTTT
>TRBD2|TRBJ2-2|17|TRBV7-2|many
CASSWDILAGVTGELFF
TGTGCCAGCAGCTGGGATATACTAGCGGGGGTTACCGGGGAGCTGTTTTTT
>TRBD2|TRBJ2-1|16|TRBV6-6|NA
CASSAPELAGAGEQFF
TGTGCCAGCAGTGCCCCCGAGCTAGCGGGGGCTGGTGAGCAGTTCTTC
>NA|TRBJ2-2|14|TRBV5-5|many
CASSPRGDTGELFF
TGTGCCAGCAGCCCCAGGGGAGACACCGGGGAGCTGTTTTTT
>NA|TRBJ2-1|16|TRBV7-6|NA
CASSPAGASYDNEQFF
TGTGCCAGCAGCCCAGCCGGGGCTAGCTACGACAATGAGCAGTTCTTC
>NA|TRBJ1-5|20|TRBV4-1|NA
CASSQDHVGLAPYSNQPQHF
TGCGCCAGCAGCCAAGATCATGTGGGCCTCGCCCCTTATAGCAATCAGCCCCAGCATTTT
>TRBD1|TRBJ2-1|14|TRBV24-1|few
CATRGTGLNNEQFF
TGTGCCACCAGAGGGACAGGGCTCAACAATGAGCAGTTCTTC
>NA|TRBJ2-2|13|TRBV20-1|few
CSAILLGNGELFF
TGCAGTGCTATCCTCCTCGGAAACGGGGAGCTGTTTTTT
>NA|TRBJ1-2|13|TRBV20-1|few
CSAWTEANYGYTF
TGCAGTGCCTGGACAGAGGCTAACTATGGCTACACCTTC
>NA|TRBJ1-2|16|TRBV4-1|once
CASSQVPQQGFYGYTF
TGCGCCAGCAGCCAAGTCCCCCAACAGGGTTTCTATGGCTACACCTTC
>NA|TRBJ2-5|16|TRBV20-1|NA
CSARDLDPGAQETQYF
TGCAGTGCTAGAGATCTAGATCCCGGGGCCCAAGAGACCCAGTACTTC
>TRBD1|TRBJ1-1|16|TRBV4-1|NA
CASSPWGGTANTEAFF
TGCGCCAGCAGCCCTTGGGGGGGGACAGCGAACACTGAAGCTTTCTTT
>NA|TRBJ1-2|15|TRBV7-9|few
CASSTGGESNYGYTF
TGTGCCAGCAGCACCGGTGGCGAATCTAACTATGGCTACACCTTC
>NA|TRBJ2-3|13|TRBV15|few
CATSRGRTDTQYF
TGTGCCACCAGTCGGGGACGCACAGATACGCAGTATTTT
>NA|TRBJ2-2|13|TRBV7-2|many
CASRTENTGELFF
TGTGCCAGCAGAACAGAGAACACCGGGGAGCTGTTTTTT
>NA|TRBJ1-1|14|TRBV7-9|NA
CASSSVAGPPEAFF
TGTGCCAGCAGCTCCGTCGCAGGGCCGCCTGAAGCTTTCTTT
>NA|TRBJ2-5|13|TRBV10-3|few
CAISEGGEGTQYF
TGTGCCATCAGTGAGGGGGGTGAAGGGACCCAGTACTTC
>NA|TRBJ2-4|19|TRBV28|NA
CASSSPFGSLLLAKNIQYF
TGTGCCAGCAGTTCCCCCTTCGGGTCCTTATTACTAGCCAAAAACATTCAGTACTTC
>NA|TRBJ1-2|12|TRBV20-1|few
CSARQSNYGYTF
TGCAGTGCTAGACAGTCTAACTATGGCTACACCTTC
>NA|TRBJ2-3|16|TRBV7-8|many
CASSLEGQGITDTQYF
TGTGCCAGCAGCTTAGAGGGGCAGGGGATCACAGATACGCAGTATTTT
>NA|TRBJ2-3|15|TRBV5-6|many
CASSLEGSISDTQYF
TGTGCCAGCAGCTTGGAGGGGTCAATATCAGATACGCAGTATTTT
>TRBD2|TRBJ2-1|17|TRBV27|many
CASSSLGTSGDYNEQFF
TGTGCCAGCAGTTCCCTTGGAACTAGCGGAGACTACAATGAGCAGTTCTTC
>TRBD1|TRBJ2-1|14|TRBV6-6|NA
CASSYGTGPNEQFF
TGTGCCAGCAGTTACGGGACAGGGCCGAATGAGCAGTTCTTC
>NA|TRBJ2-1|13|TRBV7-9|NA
CASSFDERFEQFF
TGTGCCAGCAGCTTTGACGAAAGGTTTGAGCAGTTCTTC
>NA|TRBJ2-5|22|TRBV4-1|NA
CASSKEKGIVGARVVPQETQYF
TGCGCCAGCAGCAAAGAAAAAGGCATCGTGGGGGCCAGGGTCGTCCCCCAAGAGACCCAGTACTTC
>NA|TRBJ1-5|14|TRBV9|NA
CASSEGSSNQPQHF
TGTGCCAGCAGCGAGGGGAGCAGCAATCAGCCCCAGCATTTT
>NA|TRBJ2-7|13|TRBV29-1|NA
CSVERGTPYEQYF
TGCAGCGTTGAAAGGGGGACCCCCTACGAGCAGTACTTC
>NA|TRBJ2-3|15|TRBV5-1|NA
CASTIGDASTDTQYF
TGCGCCAGCACCATAGGCGATGCAAGCACAGATACGCAGTATTTT
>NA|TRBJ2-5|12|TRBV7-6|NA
CANSLGQETQYF
TGTGCCAACAGCTTGGGCCAAGAGACCCAGTACTTC
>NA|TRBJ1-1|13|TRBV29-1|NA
CSVEMVTNTEAFF
TGCAGCGTTGAAATGGTAACCAACACTGAAGCTTTCTTT
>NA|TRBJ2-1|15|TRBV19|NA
CASSIQEDPYNEQFF
TGTGCCAGTAGTATTCAGGAGGATCCCTACAATGAGCAGTTCTTC